The 7 T cell receptor beta chains in this list originate from one sample, sequenced in a study of blood T cell repertoires in COVID-19. Assay used: immunoSEQ multiplex PCR; TCRdb lists only in-frame clones, some missing. The top ten clones hold about 9.1% of a sample with some 200,000 clones, around 85% of them seen once. Sequencing was done on a sample of peripheral blood. The receptors here all came from a woman aged 80 or over with acute or convalescent COVID-19.

This chain uses TRBV19 with TRBJ2-2, with a possible D match to TRBD1 (8 bases). The ends were cut back, 3 bases at V and 6 bases at J, with 14 bases in the middle. CDR3 length: 15 residues. Germline V gives CDR1 LNHDA, CDR2 SQIVND (reference sequence). This CDR3 reads CASSISTGGAGELFF. CDR3 in DNA: TGTGCCAGTAGTATTTCTACAGGGGGGGCCGGGGAGCTGTTTTTT.

CDR3 bases: TGCGCCAGCAGCCATGACACCGGGACTAGCGGGAGGGTCCTAGGGGTGGAGCAGTTCTTC. It is translated as CASSHDTGTSGRVLGVEQFF. The chain combines TRBV4-1 with TRBJ2-1; 16 bases are shared with TRBD2. Germline V gene sequence: CDR1 MGHRA, CDR2 YSYEKL. The ends lost 3 bases at V and 10 bases at J; junction bases unmatched: 18. The CDR3 is 20 amino acids.

The table lists this clone with a few counts. The rearrangement uses TRBV7-3 and TRBJ2-7, with 7 bases fitting TRBD1. After removal of 2 bases from V and 0 bases from J, the junction contained 4 bases not matched to a gene. The CDR3 is made up of 15 amino acids. Germline CDR1 reads SGHTA; CDR2 reads FQGTGA. The CDR3 sequence: CASSLGWDSSYEQYF. CDR3 DNA sequence: TGTGCCAGCAGCTTAGGTTGGGACAGCTCCTACGAGCAGTACTTC.

The gene calls are TRBV11-2 and TRBJ2-7; D remains unclear. The V gene lost 1 base and the J gene lost 6 bases, with 10 bases spanning the gap. Germline V CDR1 and CDR2: SGHAT, FQNNGV. This CDR3 has 13 amino acids. Here the CDR3 reads CASSLGGVGEQYF. CDR3 in DNA: TGTGCCAGCAGCTTAGGAGGAGTCGGCGAGCAGTACTTC.

The chain joins TRBV18 to TRBJ2-7, with TRBD2 as a possible D gene (6 bases). The CDR3 spans 16 residues. Trimming cost V 0 bases and J 2 bases, with 14 bases left between them. Germline loops: CDR1 KGHSH, CDR2 LQKENI. The CDR3 sequence: CASSPPYGGGTYEQYF. Here the CDR3 DNA reads TGTGCCAGCTCACCACCGTACGGGGGTGGGACCTACGAGCAGTACTTC.

Remarks on this clone: The sample contains more than one DNA sequence encoding this CDR3. The gene calls are TRBV18 and TRBJ2-7; D gene uncertain. The CDR3 covers 15 residues. Germline CDR1 KGHSH, CDR2 LQKENI. Trimming pared 2 bases from V and 2 bases from J, leaving 13 bases between. The CDR3 protein is CASSPGLALTYEQYF. In DNA form, the CDR3 reads TGTGCCAGCTCACCAGGGTTAGCCCTAACCTACGAGCAGTACTTC.

The rearrangement joins TRBV4-1 to TRBJ2-5; D perhaps matches TRBD2 (6 bases). The CDR3 covers 15 residues. The ends were cut back, 3 bases at V and 5 bases at J, with 16 bases in the middle. Germline V gene sequence: CDR1 MGHRA, CDR2 YSYEKL. CDR3 region: CASSHKRTGGETQYF. CDR3 bases: TGCGCCAGCAGCCATAAAAGGACTGGGGGGGAGACCCAGTACTTC.